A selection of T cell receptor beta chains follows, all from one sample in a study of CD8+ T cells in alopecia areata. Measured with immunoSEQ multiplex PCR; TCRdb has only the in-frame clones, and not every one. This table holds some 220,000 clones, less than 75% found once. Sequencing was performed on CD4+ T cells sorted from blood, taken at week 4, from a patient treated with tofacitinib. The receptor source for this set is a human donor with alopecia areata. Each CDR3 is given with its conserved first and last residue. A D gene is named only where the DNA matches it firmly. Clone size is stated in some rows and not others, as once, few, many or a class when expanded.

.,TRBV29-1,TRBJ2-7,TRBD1,TGCAGCGTTATCCGGGACAGTCACGAGCAGTACTTC,CSVIRDSHEQYF
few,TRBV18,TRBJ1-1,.,TGTGCCAGCTCACCGCGGGGGCTCGACACTGAAGCTTTCTTT,CASSPRGLDTEAFF
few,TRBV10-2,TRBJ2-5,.,TGCGCCAGCAGGGACACGTTCCAAGAGACCCAGTACTTC,CASRDTFQETQYF
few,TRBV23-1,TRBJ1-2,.,TGCGCCAGCAGTCAATCCCTCGGCGGCTACACCTTC,CASSQSLGGYTF
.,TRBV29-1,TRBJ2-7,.,TGCAGCGTTGAAGAGGCAGGGACCTACGAGCAGTACTTC,CSVEEAGTYEQYF
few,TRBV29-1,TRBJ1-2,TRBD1,TGCAGCACCCGGGACAGCCCGGTCTATGGCTACACCTTC,CSTRDSPVYGYTF
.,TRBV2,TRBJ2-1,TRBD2,TGTGCCAGCATTTATAGCGGGGGAATTGGTGAGCAGTTCTTC,CASIYSGGIGEQFF
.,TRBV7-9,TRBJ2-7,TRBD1,TGTGCCAGCAGCTTCAGGACAGGGGGTAAGGTCGACGAGCAGTACTTC,CASSFRTGGKVDEQYF
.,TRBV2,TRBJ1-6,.,TGTGCCAGCGGGGACGGGACGGGGGCACCCCTCCACTTT,CASGDGTGAPLHF
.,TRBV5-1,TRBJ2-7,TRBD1,TGCGCCAGCAGCTTACCCGGGACAGGGGCCTACGAGCAGTACTTC,CASSLPGTGAYEQYF
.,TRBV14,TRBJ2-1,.,TGTGCCAGCAGCCAAGACCTTGGCTCCTACAATGAGCAGTTCTTC,CASSQDLGSYNEQFF
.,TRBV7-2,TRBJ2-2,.,.,CASSFSVFGAGELFF
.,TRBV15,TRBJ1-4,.,TGTGCCACCAGCAGATACTTAATGACTGCAACTAATGAAAAACTGTTTTTT,CATSRYLMTATNEKLFF
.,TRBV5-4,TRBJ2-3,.,TGTGCCAGCAGCCAAAGGACACGTGGGGCTAGCACAGATACGCAGTATTTT,CASSQRTRGASTDTQYF
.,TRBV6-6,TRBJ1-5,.,TGTGCCAGCAGTACCGGGTTTGGGGGGCAGCCCCAGCATTTT,CASSTGFGGQPQHF
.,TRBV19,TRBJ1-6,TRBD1,TGTGCCAGTAGCCCCGGGACAGCCTTAAATTCACCCCTCCACTTT,CASSPGTALNSPLHF
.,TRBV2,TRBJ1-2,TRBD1,TGTGCCTCCCATAGTCAGGGGGCCGCTAACTATGGCTACACCTTC,CASHSQGAANYGYTF
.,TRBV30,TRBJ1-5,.,TGTGCCTGGAGTGTTTCTGGGAACCAGCCCCAGCATTTT,CAWSVSGNQPQHF
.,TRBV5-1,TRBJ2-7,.,TGCGCCAGCAGCCTTGGACAGAACTACGAGCAGTACTTC,CASSLGQNYEQYF
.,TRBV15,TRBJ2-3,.,TGTGCCACCAGCCCAGGGAAGGATACGCAGTATTTT,CATSPGKDTQYF
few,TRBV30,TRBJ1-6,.,TGTGCCTGGAGTGATGGGTTCACACCCCTCCACTTT,CAWSDGFTPLHF
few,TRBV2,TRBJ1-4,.,TGTGCCAGCAGACAGGGTAATGAAAAACTGTTTTTT,CASRQGNEKLFF
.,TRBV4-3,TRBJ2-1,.,TGCGCCAGCAGCCAAGATCTTTTGGGGCCCGGGACTCCCCTCGGCAATGAGCAGTTCTTC,CASSQDLLGPGTPLGNEQFF
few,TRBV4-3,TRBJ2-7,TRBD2,TGCGCCAGCAGCCAGGTCAGCGGGACTAGTCGCGAGCAGTACTTC,CASSQVSGTSREQYF
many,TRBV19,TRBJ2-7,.,TGTGCCAGTAGTATTCACCCTCAAGGACAGAGTTACGAGCAGTACTTC,CASSIHPQGQSYEQYF
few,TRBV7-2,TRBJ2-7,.,TGTGCCAGCAGCTGGGGTGGTAGCTACGAGCAGTACTTC,CASSWGGSYEQYF
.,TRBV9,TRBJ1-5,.,TGTGCCAGCGGGGATACATTTAGCAATCAGCCCCAGCATTTT,CASGDTFSNQPQHF
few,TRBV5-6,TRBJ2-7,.,TGTGCCAGCAGCTTGTGGACTTTCCCCTACGAGCAGTACTTC,CASSLWTFPYEQYF
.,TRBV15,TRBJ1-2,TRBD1,TGTGCCACCAGCAGAGTGCAGGGGGAGGGCTACACCTTC,CATSRVQGEGYTF
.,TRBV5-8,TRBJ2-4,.,TGTGCCAGCAGACTGGGGCCTGGGGGACGTGAAAACATTCAGTACTTC,CASRLGPGGRENIQYF
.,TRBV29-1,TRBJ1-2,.,TGCAGCTTCTCCTGGGGGACGTCCCGTAATATTGGTTACACCTTC,CSFSWGTSRNIGYTF
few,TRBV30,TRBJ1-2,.,TGTGCCTGGATGGGAGCCTATGGCTACACCTTC,CAWMGAYGYTF
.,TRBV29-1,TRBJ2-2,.,TGCAGCGTTTCAGGGGCCACCGGGGAGCTGTTTTTT,CSVSGATGELFF
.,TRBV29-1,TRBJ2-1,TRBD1,TGCAGCGTTTTGGGGACAGTTGGAGTCGATGAGCAGTTCTTC,CSVLGTVGVDEQFF
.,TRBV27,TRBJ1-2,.,TGTGCCAGCAGTCCCGTTCCGACTGGGGGCTACACCTTC,CASSPVPTGGYTF
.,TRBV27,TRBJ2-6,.,TGTGCCAGCAGCTCTGCTGGGGCCAACGTCCTGACTTTC,CASSSAGANVLTF
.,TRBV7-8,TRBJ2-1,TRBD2,TGTGCCAGCAGCCCAACCCGACTAGCGGGGGGCCCTCGGAGCCCCAATGAGCAGTTCTTC,CASSPTRLAGGPRSPNEQFF
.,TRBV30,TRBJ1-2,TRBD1,TGTGCCGGGATGGAGGGACAGAAGATAAACTATGGCTACACCTTC,CAGMEGQKINYGYTF
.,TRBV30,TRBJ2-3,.,TGTGCCTGGAGTGTATCAGATACGCAGTATTTT,CAWSVSDTQYF
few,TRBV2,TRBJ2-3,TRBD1,TGTGCCATTCGCAGGGGGAGCACAGATACGCAGTATTTT,CAIRRGSTDTQYF
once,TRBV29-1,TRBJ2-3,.,TGCAGCGTTGGTGTGGGGGTCCTTAGCACAGATACGCAGTATTTT,CSVGVGVLSTDTQYF
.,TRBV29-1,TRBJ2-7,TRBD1,TGCAGCGTTGAACGCCGGGACAGCAGTCACGAGCAGTACTTC,CSVERRDSSHEQYF
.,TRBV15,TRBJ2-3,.,TGTGCCACCAGGCGCAGGGGGGGCCAAGATACGCAGTATTTT,CATRRRGGQDTQYF
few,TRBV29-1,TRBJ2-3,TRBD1,TGCAGCGGGACGGGACAGGGAACAGATACGCAGTATTTT,CSGTGQGTDTQYF
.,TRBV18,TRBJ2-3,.,TGTGCCAGCTCACCACCGAACCTCCTCGATACGCAGTATTTT,CASSPPNLLDTQYF
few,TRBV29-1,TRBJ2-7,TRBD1,TGCAGCGTTGTCCAAGGACAGGGGGAGCAGTACTTC,CSVVQGQGEQYF
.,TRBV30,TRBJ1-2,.,TGTGCCTGGAGTACTGAACGGCGAGGCTACACCTTC,CAWSTERRGYTF
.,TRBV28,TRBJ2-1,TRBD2,TGTGCCAGCAGTGGGGGACTAGTATATGAGCAGTTCTTC,CASSGGLVYEQFF